This T cell receptor beta chain was obtained from a study of T cells after posttransplantation cyclophosphamide. Study-wide findings and caveats: Tissue-infiltrating T cells from skin or gut overlapped little with blood T cells.

On this clone: The antigen remains unidentified.

Clones were read by immunoSEQ multiplex PCR, and TCRdb kept only the in-frame ones, dropping some. In the table there are approximately 52,000 clones, about 86% of which are singletons. This CDR3 region has 15 residues. Per germline, CDR1 WNHNN and CDR2 SYGVQD (reference sequence). After removal of 5 bases from V and 0 bases from J, the junction contained 4 bases not matched to a gene. This clonotype was sampled from a man aged 25-40 years with a blood cancer, CMV-positive, and with a related stem cell donor. Material: PBMCs. J is TRBJ2-7 and V is TRBV10-1; 10 nucleotides match TRBD1. The CDR3 nucleotides are TGCGCCAGCAGTCGGGACAGGGGCCCCTCCTACGAGCAGTACTTC. Protein: CASSRDRGPSYEQYF.